Listed below are T cell receptor beta chains from one sample, sequenced in a study of T cells after yellow fever vaccination. TCRdb reprocessed the 5' RACE reads via MiXCR and lists one record per CDR3 protein. The sample shows some 160,000 distinct CDR3 sequences, around 9.7% of them seen only once. The sequences come from CD8+ T cells sorted from PBMCs, collected 45 days after the yellow fever booster vaccination. Every receptor here comes from a man younger than 35 who received the YFV17D yellow fever vaccine. CDR3s include the opening cysteine and the closing phenylalanine or tryptophan. The order of the fields is J gene, clone size, V gene, CDR3 protein. Rows give clone size only sometimes, using once, few, many, or a class for an expanded clone.

j_call: TRBJ2-7
clone_size: many
v_call: TRBV5-6
cdr3_aa: CASSLSGGNIYEQYF

j_call: TRBJ1-5
clone_size: .
v_call: TRBV7-2
cdr3_aa: CASSRVGNNQPQHF

j_call: TRBJ2-3
clone_size: few
v_call: TRBV6-1
cdr3_aa: CASRTRGTDTQYF

j_call: TRBJ2-1
clone_size: .
v_call: TRBV7-6
cdr3_aa: CASSRGLPIEQFF

j_call: TRBJ1-1
clone_size: .
v_call: TRBV7-9
cdr3_aa: CASSSPTGTVFEAFF

j_call: TRBJ1-5
clone_size: many
v_call: TRBV7-2
cdr3_aa: CASSPNGGRQPQHF

j_call: TRBJ2-7
clone_size: many
v_call: TRBV5-5
cdr3_aa: CASSLTSYEQYF

j_call: TRBJ2-2
clone_size: few
v_call: TRBV5-1
cdr3_aa: CASGEGTDTGELFF

j_call: TRBJ2-5
clone_size: .
v_call: TRBV7-9
cdr3_aa: CASSRPEYWTQYF

j_call: TRBJ2-3
clone_size: .
v_call: TRBV20-1
cdr3_aa: CSARSPGLAGDRTDTQYF

j_call: TRBJ2-5
clone_size: .
v_call: TRBV5-4
cdr3_aa: CASSLWGREKETQYF

j_call: TRBJ2-4
clone_size: few
v_call: TRBV5-6
cdr3_aa: CASSLAWRSKNIQYF

j_call: TRBJ2-2
clone_size: few
v_call: TRBV4-3
cdr3_aa: CASSQDVRTTGELFF

j_call: TRBJ2-3
clone_size: few
v_call: TRBV9
cdr3_aa: CASSEDRNTDTQYF

j_call: TRBJ2-1
clone_size: many
v_call: TRBV12-3/TRBV12-4
cdr3_aa: CASSFLAGVEQFF

j_call: TRBJ2-3
clone_size: .
v_call: TRBV4-1
cdr3_aa: CASSLGVRGGTDTQYF

j_call: TRBJ1-5
clone_size: .
v_call: TRBV6-6
cdr3_aa: CASSTRGVPYSINQPQHF

j_call: TRBJ2-7
clone_size: .
v_call: TRBV11-2
cdr3_aa: CASSLAALGTVYYEQYF

j_call: TRBJ1-4
clone_size: few
v_call: TRBV4-1
cdr3_aa: CASSPRDLGNEKLFF

j_call: TRBJ2-1
clone_size: .
v_call: TRBV5-1
cdr3_aa: CASSFLAGGFNEQFF

j_call: TRBJ1-5
clone_size: few
v_call: TRBV15
cdr3_aa: CATSRTGKGQPQHF

j_call: TRBJ2-1
clone_size: few
v_call: TRBV5-5
cdr3_aa: CASSLINNEQFF

j_call: TRBJ2-7
clone_size: .
v_call: TRBV7-2
cdr3_aa: CASSPQGAMIIGSYEQYF

j_call: TRBJ2-7
clone_size: many
v_call: TRBV2
cdr3_aa: CASLLRDYEQYF

j_call: TRBJ2-2
clone_size: few
v_call: TRBV7-9
cdr3_aa: CASSLGRRPTGELFF

j_call: TRBJ2-3
clone_size: many
v_call: TRBV5-6
cdr3_aa: CASSLGAGSSTDTQYF

j_call: TRBJ2-3
clone_size: few
v_call: TRBV19
cdr3_aa: CASSMGQGARHTQYF

j_call: TRBJ2-7
clone_size: many
v_call: TRBV5-1
cdr3_aa: CASSLGQGSPAYEQYF

j_call: TRBJ2-7
clone_size: few
v_call: TRBV6-2/TRBV6-3
cdr3_aa: CASSSGLAGGHYEQYF

j_call: TRBJ2-1
clone_size: .
v_call: TRBV19
cdr3_aa: CASSIVGGTNEQFF

j_call: TRBJ1-1
clone_size: few
v_call: TRBV12-3/TRBV12-4
cdr3_aa: CASSSSDTMNTEAFF

j_call: TRBJ1-5
clone_size: many
v_call: TRBV9
cdr3_aa: CASSDGTGKYSNQPQHF

j_call: TRBJ2-5
clone_size: many
v_call: TRBV9
cdr3_aa: CASSPPAAQETQYF

j_call: TRBJ1-5
clone_size: .
v_call: TRBV4-3
cdr3_aa: CASSYDRGNQPQHF

j_call: TRBJ1-1
clone_size: .
v_call: TRBV6-5
cdr3_aa: CASSYLQNTEAFF

j_call: TRBJ1-1
clone_size: .
v_call: TRBV7-9
cdr3_aa: CASSLPTGESNTEAFF

j_call: TRBJ2-5
clone_size: .
v_call: TRBV2
cdr3_aa: CASSWLAGSQETQYF

j_call: TRBJ1-1
clone_size: .
v_call: TRBV5-5
cdr3_aa: CASSLEAWSGNTEAFF

j_call: TRBJ2-7
clone_size: .
v_call: TRBV7-9
cdr3_aa: CASSSRITGGPSHEQYF

j_call: TRBJ2-5
clone_size: .
v_call: TRBV2
cdr3_aa: CASSEVGGIEWETQYF

j_call: TRBJ2-1
clone_size: few
v_call: TRBV5-5
cdr3_aa: CASTVVNEQFF

j_call: TRBJ1-1
clone_size: few
v_call: TRBV7-6
cdr3_aa: CASSYRGHTEAFF

j_call: TRBJ2-3
clone_size: .
v_call: TRBV11-2
cdr3_aa: CASSLEGGPDTQYF

j_call: TRBJ2-5
clone_size: few
v_call: TRBV19
cdr3_aa: CASRLAGGSSPETQYF

j_call: TRBJ1-5
clone_size: few
v_call: TRBV6-2/TRBV6-3
cdr3_aa: CASSGRGGRQPQHF

j_call: TRBJ1-3
clone_size: few
v_call: TRBV6-5
cdr3_aa: CASRAGDASGNTIYF

j_call: TRBJ1-5
clone_size: many
v_call: TRBV6-6
cdr3_aa: CASSYGEPQHF

j_call: TRBJ2-6
clone_size: few
v_call: TRBV6-5
cdr3_aa: CASGAGANVLTF

j_call: TRBJ2-1
clone_size: few
v_call: TRBV9
cdr3_aa: CASSPRGGSSYNEQFF

j_call: TRBJ1-1
clone_size: .
v_call: TRBV7-9
cdr3_aa: CASSHGLNTEAFF

j_call: TRBJ1-1
clone_size: few
v_call: TRBV29-1
cdr3_aa: CSADILNTEAFF

j_call: TRBJ1-2
clone_size: .
v_call: TRBV12-3/TRBV12-4
cdr3_aa: CASSLGSGNYGYTF

j_call: TRBJ1-5
clone_size: many
v_call: TRBV4-1
cdr3_aa: CASSQEQGNNQPQHF

j_call: TRBJ2-7
clone_size: few
v_call: TRBV7-2
cdr3_aa: CASSLAYLAYEQYF